The rows below give T cell receptor beta chains drawn from one sample of a study of T cells in Graves' hyperthyroidism and ophthalmopathy. Each CDR3 protein is one row after TCRdb ran MiXCR on the multiplex PCR reads. Of fewer than 450,000 distinct CDR3 sequences in the sample, approximately 18% were seen once. Material: blood. These receptors all come from a woman in her 30s with Graves' hyperthyroidism that later progressed to Graves' ophthalmopathy. CDR3s include the opening cysteine and the closing phenylalanine or tryptophan. A D gene is named only where the DNA matches it firmly. Expanded clones get a size class; other rows say once, few or many, or leave the size out.

abundance	j_gene	v_gene	d_gene	CDR3aa	CDR3nt
-	TRBJ2-5	TRBV30	TRBD1	CAWSPYMGTGGSWETQYF	TGTGCCTGGAGTCCCTACATGGGGACAGGGGGCTCGTGGGAGACCCAGTACTTC
-	TRBJ1-6	TRBV11-3	-	CASGSWDSPLHF	TGTGCCAGCGGCAGTTGGGATTCACCCCTCCACTTT
many	TRBJ2-4	TRBV19	-	CASSQRGAKNIQYF	TGTGCCAGTTCCCAAAGGGGAGCCAAAAACATTCAGTACTTC
few	TRBJ1-4	TRBV4-2	-	CASSQGGTPTNEKLFF	TGTGCCAGCAGCCAAGGAGGCACCCCAACTAATGAAAAACTGTTTTTT
-	TRBJ1-2	TRBV7-3	TRBD1	CASSTTGAAAYGYTF	TGTGCCAGCAGCACGACAGGGGCGGCGGCCTATGGCTACACCTTC
few	TRBJ1-5	TRBV11-2	TRBD1	CASSLDGTGVIYSNQPQHF	TGTGCCAGCAGCTTAGATGGGACAGGGGTGATATATAGCAATCAGCCCCAGCATTTT
many	TRBJ1-2	TRBV29-1	TRBD1	CSVEDWGDSLYGYTF	TGCAGCGTTGAAGATTGGGGGGACAGCTTGTATGGCTACACCTTC
many	TRBJ2-7	TRBV14	-	CASSQVWGEQYF	TGTGCCAGCAGCCAAGTGTGGGGTGAGCAGTACTTC
many	TRBJ2-5	TRBV12-3/TRBV12-4	TRBD2	CASSAPGLAEQETQYF	TGTGCCAGCTCTGCCCCGGGACTAGCGGAACAAGAGACCCAGTACTTC
few	TRBJ1-5	TRBV12-3/TRBV12-4	-	CASSENDQPQHF	TGTGCCAGCAGTGAGAATGATCAGCCCCAGCATTTT
-	TRBJ2-2	TRBV28	TRBD1	CASRDRDRGNTGELFF	TGTGCCAGCAGGGACCGGGACAGGGGAAACACCGGGGAGCTGTTTTTT
-	TRBJ2-3	TRBV4-1	TRBD2	CASSQELGAGGGNTQYF	TGCGCCAGCAGCCAAGAGCTTGGAGCGGGGGGGGGGAATACGCAGTATTTT
many	TRBJ2-1	TRBV28	TRBD2	CASSSAAAGGLDEQFF	TGTGCCAGCAGCTCCGCCGCAGCGGGGGGGCTAGATGAGCAGTTCTTC
many	TRBJ2-1	TRBV6-1	-	CASSEAVGGANEQFF	TGTGCCAGCAGTGAAGCAGTCGGCGGAGCCAATGAGCAGTTCTTC
few	TRBJ2-7	TRBV19	-	CASSTNRAGLRYEQYF	TGTGCCAGTAGCACGAATCGGGCCGGCCTAAGGTACGAGCAGTACTTC
many	TRBJ1-4	TRBV5-8	-	CASSNNRGLNEKLFF	TGTGCCAGCAGCAATAATAGGGGTCTTAATGAAAAACTGTTTTTT
-	TRBJ2-1	TRBV15	-	CATSRDMQYNEQFF	TGTGCCACCAGCAGGGACATGCAGTACAATGAGCAGTTCTTC
many	TRBJ2-1	TRBV27	-	CASSYTGDLNEQFF	TGTGCCAGCAGTTATACGGGAGATCTCAATGAGCAGTTCTTC
many	TRBJ2-7	TRBV28	-	CASSSGEQYF	TGTGCCAGCAGTTCGGGTGAGCAGTACTTC
few	TRBJ2-3	TRBV20-1	TRBD2	CSATRAGGLGDTQYF	TGCAGTGCAACTAGAGCGGGGGGGCTTGGAGATACGCAGTATTTT
many	TRBJ2-7	TRBV20-1	TRBD2	CSGREGGYEQYF	TGCAGTGGACGGGAGGGCGGCTACGAGCAGTACTTC
many	TRBJ2-2	TRBV11-2	-	CASSLEMWATGELFF	TGTGCCAGCAGCTTGGAAATGTGGGCCACCGGGGAGCTGTTTTTT
many	TRBJ2-3	TRBV7-8	TRBD2	CASSLREGIDTQYF	TGTGCCAGCAGCTTAAGGGAGGGAATAGATACGCAGTATTTT
many	TRBJ2-7	TRBV2	TRBD2	CASSEAIPRGGYEQYF	TGTGCCAGCAGTGAAGCGATCCCGCGGGGGGGGTACGAGCAGTACTTC
many	TRBJ1-5	TRBV27	-	CASSRLYSNQPQHF	TGTGCCAGCAGTCGACTTTATAGCAATCAGCCCCAGCATTTT
-	TRBJ2-7	TRBV11-2	-	CASSLGPPYEQYF	TGTGCCAGCAGCTTAGGGCCACCCTACGAGCAGTACTTC